A selection of T cell receptor beta chains follows, all from one sample in a study of vaccination and CD4 T cells after COVID-19. Their antigens are not known. TCRdb re-derived calls from the PCR reads in MiXCR, one entry per CDR3 protein. Of 9,500 to 12,000 distinct CDR3 sequences in the sample, 40% to 45% were seen once. Specimen: CD4+ T cells from blood, cultured in vitro. The source of these receptors is a human donor who had recovered from COVID-19. The CDR3 runs from the conserved cysteine through the conserved F or W. The D gene is left open where the match is weak. Only part of the rows carry a size: once, few, many, or a class if the clone is expanded.

J gene	D gene	clone size	V gene	CDR3 protein	CDR3 DNA
TRBJ1-2	.	.	TRBV11-2	CASSLAPIGKPGVGYTF	TGTGCCAGCAGCTTAGCCCCGATCGGGAAGCCGGGGGTCGGCTACACCTTC
TRBJ1-1	.	.	TRBV6-5	CASSYSYGAMNTEAFF	TGTGCCAGCAGTTACTCTTATGGGGCCATGAACACTGAAGCTTTCTTT
TRBJ1-3	.	.	TRBV12-3/TRBV12-4	CASSLRGSSGNTIYF	TGTGCCAGCAGTTTGCGGGGGAGCTCTGGAAACACCATATATTTT
TRBJ1-6	TRBD1	.	TRBV5-4	CASSLTGGMAPLHF	TGTGCTAGCAGCTTGACAGGGGGCATGGCACCCCTCCACTTT
TRBJ2-2	.	.	TRBV6-2/TRBV6-3	CASSYSGQPNTGELFF	TGTGCCAGCAGTTACTCAGGACAGCCGAACACCGGGGAGCTGTTTTTT
TRBJ1-5	.	.	TRBV6-1	CASTEGYSNQPQHF	TGTGCCAGTACGGAAGGCTATAGCAATCAGCCCCAGCATTTT
TRBJ1-5	TRBD1	.	TRBV9	CASTTGLNQPQHF	TGTGCCAGCACGACAGGGCTGAATCAGCCCCAGCATTTT
TRBJ1-5	TRBD1	.	TRBV20-1	CSALNPDRGLNQPQHF	TGCAGTGCCTTAAACCCGGACAGGGGCCTCAATCAGCCCCAGCATTTT
TRBJ2-7	.	.	TRBV5-1	CASSLAAGSSYEQYF	TGCGCCAGCAGCTTGGCCGCAGGGAGCTCCTACGAGCAGTACTTC
TRBJ1-2	TRBD1	.	TRBV11-2	CASRSIQGRRGYTF	TGTGCCAGCAGATCAATACAGGGGCGCCGTGGCTACACCTTC
TRBJ1-5	.	.	TRBV15	CATSRERNQPQHF	TGTGCCACCAGCAGAGAGCGCAATCAGCCCCAGCATTTT
TRBJ1-1	.	.	TRBV10-3	CAITPGRSTEAFF	TGTGCCATCACCCCCGGACGGAGCACTGAAGCTTTCTTT
TRBJ2-2	TRBD2	few	TRBV7-2	CASSLRGGGTGELFF	TGTGCCAGCAGCTTAAGGGGCGGGGGCACCGGGGAGCTGTTTTTT
TRBJ2-7	.	.	TRBV12-3/TRBV12-4	CASSWGPEGTGNYEQYF	TGTGCCAGCAGTTGGGGGCCCGAAGGGACGGGGAATTACGAGCAGTACTTC
TRBJ1-2	.	few	TRBV7-9	CASSLGVYGYTF	TGTGCCAGCAGCTTAGGGGTCTATGGCTACACCTTC
TRBJ2-3	TRBD1	.	TRBV9	CASSVDTGVDTQYF	TGTGCCAGCAGCGTAGACACAGGGGTAGATACGCAGTATTTT
TRBJ2-6	.	few	TRBV7-2	CASSLQRPGANVLTF	TGTGCCAGCAGCTTACAGAGACCTGGGGCCAACGTCCTGACTTTC
TRBJ1-2	TRBD1	once	TRBV5-6	CASSLAGTAHYGYTF	TGTGCCAGCAGCCTAGCCGGGACAGCTCACTATGGCTACACCTTC
TRBJ2-3	.	.	TRBV5-8	CASKSGIDPSTDTQYF	TGTGCCAGCAAATCAGGGATCGACCCTAGCACAGATACGCAGTATTTT
TRBJ1-2	.	once	TRBV20-1	CSASYTGIYGYTF	TGCAGTGCTTCCTATACAGGGATCTATGGCTACACCTTC
TRBJ2-3	.	few	TRBV10-3	CAISEGYNRDTQYF	TGTGCCATCAGTGAGGGGTATAACAGAGATACGCAGTATTTT
TRBJ1-2	.	.	TRBV12-5	CASGLSGNYGYTF	TGTGCTAGTGGTTTGTCAGGGAACTATGGCTACACCTTC
TRBJ1-2	.	.	TRBV29-1	CSVDRSGDANYGYTF	TGCAGCGTCGACCGGAGCGGAGACGCTAACTATGGCTACACCTTC
TRBJ1-3	TRBD1	.	TRBV2	CASSQGQGSSLSGNTIYF	TGTGCCAGCAGCCAAGGACAGGGGTCCTCCCTTTCTGGAAACACCATATATTTT
TRBJ1-6	.	.	TRBV6-1	CASTRDLLLPLHF	TGTGCCAGCACCAGGGATCTTCTCTTGCCCCTCCACTTT
TRBJ2-7	TRBD2	.	TRBV7-2	CASSLPSAGYRSYEQYF	TGTGCCAGCAGCTTGCCCTCAGCGGGGTACCGCTCCTACGAGCAGTACTTC
TRBJ1-2	.	.	TRBV2	CASSRTALAVMGGYTF	TGTGCCAGCAGTCGGACAGCGCTTGCTGTTATGGGTGGCTACACCTTC
TRBJ1-2	.	few	TRBV10-3	CAISESSLVVWNGYTF	TGTGCCATCAGTGAGTCGTCCCTGGTAGTGTGGAATGGCTACACCTTC